The sequence of this TCR beta chain was determined in a study of cytomegalovirus exposure and HLA in healthy donors. General study points: Highly shared variants forming one cluster were likely a sequencing artifact. Highest at DRB1 and lowest at HLA-C, TCR association rates differed among HLA loci in a later analysis.

Concerning this clone: The antigen remains undetermined.

The PCR had 60 Vbeta and 13 Jbeta primers. Only in-frame clones appear in the TCRdb table, and some are missing; sequencing was by immunoSEQ multiplex PCR. The sample has some 170,000 clones; 76% are singletons. Germline CDR1 is SEHNR and CDR2 is FQNEAQ (reference sequence). V lost 3 bases to trimming and J lost 7 bases, with 7 bases between them. The CDR3 runs to 12 residues. This chain links TRBV7-9 with TRBJ2-1; D uncertain. The clonotype comes from a man between 60 and 75 years old in good health and CMV-seronegative. Specimen: PBMCs. This chain's CDR3 is CASSFLVNEQFF. CDR3 in DNA: TGTGCCAGCAGCTTTCTAGTGAATGAGCAGTTCTTC.